This T cell receptor beta chain was retrieved from a study of shared clonotypes between healthy human individuals. General study results and limits: Larger estimated richness was generally recorded for naive subsets relative to memory subsets.

In regard to this clone: Antigen unknown.

V lost 4 bases, J lost 6 bases, and 10 bases lay in between. From germline, CDR1 is LNHNV and CDR2 YYDKDF (reference sequence). The CDR3 loop spans 12 amino acids. Some clones are missing from TCRdb's copy, which holds only in-frame ones; the method was immunoSEQ multiplex PCR. Of 2.3 million or so clones listed, approximately 93% are singletons. This TCR was recovered from a man younger than 35 in good health. Some clones in this sample may be carry-over from other donors' samples. Specimen: naive CD4+ T cells from PBMCs. Sample subset: CD45RA+ positively selected. The chain employs TRBV15 and TRBJ2-7; no definite D call. The CDR3 DNA follows: TGTGCCACCAGCATATCTACTGGCGAGCAGTACTTC. Translated, it gives CATSISTGEQYF.